The T cell receptor beta chain described here comes from a study of cytomegalovirus exposure and HLA in healthy donors. Vbeta (60) and Jbeta (13) primers were used in the PCR. The method was immunoSEQ multiplex PCR; TCRdb's version includes in-frame clones alone and lacks a portion of them. This table holds roughly 120,000 clones, around 80% found once. V lost 0 bases to trimming and J lost 6 bases; unmatched junction nucleotides: 3. Germline lookup yields CDR1 GTSNPN and CDR2 SVGIG (reference sequence). This CDR3 region has 15 residues. This chain connects TRBV30 to TRBJ2-1; TRBD2 matches at 12 bases. The sequence was collected from a woman aged 25-40 years in good health and CMV-seronegative. Input material: PBMCs. CDR3 nucleotides: TGTGCCTGGAGTGTTGGACTAGCGGGAATCAATGAGCAGTTCTTC. This codes for CAWSVGLAGINEQFF.